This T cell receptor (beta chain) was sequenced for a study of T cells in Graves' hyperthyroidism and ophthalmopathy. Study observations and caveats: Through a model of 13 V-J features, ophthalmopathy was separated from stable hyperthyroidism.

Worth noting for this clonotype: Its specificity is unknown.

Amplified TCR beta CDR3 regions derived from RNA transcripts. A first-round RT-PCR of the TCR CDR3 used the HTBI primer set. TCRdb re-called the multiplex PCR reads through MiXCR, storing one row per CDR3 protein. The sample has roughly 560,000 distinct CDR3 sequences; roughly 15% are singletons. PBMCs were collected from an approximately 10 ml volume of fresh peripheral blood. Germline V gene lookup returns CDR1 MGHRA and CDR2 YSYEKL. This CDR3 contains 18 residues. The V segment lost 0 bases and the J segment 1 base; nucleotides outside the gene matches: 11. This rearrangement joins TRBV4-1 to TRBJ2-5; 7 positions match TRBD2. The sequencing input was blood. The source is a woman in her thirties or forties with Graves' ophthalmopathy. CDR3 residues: CASSQDLGLTGGQETQYF. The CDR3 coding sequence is TGCGCCAGCAGCCAAGATCTGGGGCTAACGGGAGGCCAAGAGACCCAGTACTTC.